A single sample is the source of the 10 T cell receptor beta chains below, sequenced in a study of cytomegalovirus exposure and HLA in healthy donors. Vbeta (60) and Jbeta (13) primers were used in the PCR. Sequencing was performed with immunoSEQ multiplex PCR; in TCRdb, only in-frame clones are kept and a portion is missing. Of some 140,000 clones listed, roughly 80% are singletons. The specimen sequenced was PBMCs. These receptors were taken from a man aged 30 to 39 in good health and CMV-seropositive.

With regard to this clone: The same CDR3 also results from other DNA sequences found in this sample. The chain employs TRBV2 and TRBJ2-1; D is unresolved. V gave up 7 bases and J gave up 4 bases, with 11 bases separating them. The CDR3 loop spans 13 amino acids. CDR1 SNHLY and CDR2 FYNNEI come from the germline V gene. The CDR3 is CASKLAVYNEQFF. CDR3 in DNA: TGTGCCAGCAAATTGGCGGTATACAATGAGCAGTTCTTC.

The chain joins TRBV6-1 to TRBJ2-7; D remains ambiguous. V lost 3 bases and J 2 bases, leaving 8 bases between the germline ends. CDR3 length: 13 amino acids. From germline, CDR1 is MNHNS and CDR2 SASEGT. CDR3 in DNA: TGTGCCAGCAGTGATTGGCAGACCTACGAGCAGTACTTC. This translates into CASSDWQTYEQYF.

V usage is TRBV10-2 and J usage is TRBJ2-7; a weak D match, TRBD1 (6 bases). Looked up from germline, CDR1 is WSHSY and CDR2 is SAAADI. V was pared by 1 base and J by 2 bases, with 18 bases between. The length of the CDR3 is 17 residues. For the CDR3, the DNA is TGCGCCAGCAGTGAGTTGGGGTGGGACAACCCGACCTACGAGCAGTACTTC. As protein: CASSELGWDNPTYEQYF.

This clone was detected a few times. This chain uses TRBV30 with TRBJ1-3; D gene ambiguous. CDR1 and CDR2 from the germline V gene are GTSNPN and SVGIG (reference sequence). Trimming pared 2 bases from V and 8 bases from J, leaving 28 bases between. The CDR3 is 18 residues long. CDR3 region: CAWSPFSGSFELTHTIYF. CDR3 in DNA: TGTGCCTGGAGTCCTTTCTCCGGGTCGTTCGAACTAACCCACACCATATATTTT.

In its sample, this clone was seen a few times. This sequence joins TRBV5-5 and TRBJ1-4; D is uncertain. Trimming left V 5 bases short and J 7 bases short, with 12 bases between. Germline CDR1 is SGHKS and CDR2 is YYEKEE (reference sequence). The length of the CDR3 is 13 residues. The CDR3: CASSRDEGEKLFF. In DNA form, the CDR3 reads TGTGCCAGCAGTAGGGATGAGGGTGAAAAACTGTTTTTT.

Here the CDR3 reads CASSPGTGRAYEQYF. CDR3 in DNA: TGTGCCAGCTCACCTGGGACAGGGCGAGCCTACGAGCAGTACTTC. The chain is built from TRBV18 and TRBJ2-7; 9 bases fit TRBD1. In germline, CDR1 is KGHSH, CDR2 LQKENI. The CDR3 runs to 15 residues. Unmatched junction bases numbered 5, after V lost 3 bases and J lost 2 bases.

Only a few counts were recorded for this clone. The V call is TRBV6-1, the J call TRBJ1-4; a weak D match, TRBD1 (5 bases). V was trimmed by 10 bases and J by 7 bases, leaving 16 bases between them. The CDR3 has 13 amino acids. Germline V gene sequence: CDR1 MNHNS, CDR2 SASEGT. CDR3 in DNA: TGTGCCACACGTAACCAGGGAGGTGAAAAACTGTTTTTT. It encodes CATRNQGGEKLFF.

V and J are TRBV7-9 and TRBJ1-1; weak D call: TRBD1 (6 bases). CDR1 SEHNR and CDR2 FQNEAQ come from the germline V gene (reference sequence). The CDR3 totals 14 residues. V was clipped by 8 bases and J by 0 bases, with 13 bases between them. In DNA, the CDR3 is TGTGCCAGCGCCTGGACAGAAATGAACACTGAAGCTTTCTTT. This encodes CASAWTEMNTEAFF.

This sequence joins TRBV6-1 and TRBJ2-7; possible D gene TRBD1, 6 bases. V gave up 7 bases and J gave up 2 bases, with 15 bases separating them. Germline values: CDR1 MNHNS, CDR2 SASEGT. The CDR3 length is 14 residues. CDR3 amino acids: CASKADRQAYEQYF. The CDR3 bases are TGTGCCAGCAAAGCGGACCGACAGGCCTACGAGCAGTACTTC.

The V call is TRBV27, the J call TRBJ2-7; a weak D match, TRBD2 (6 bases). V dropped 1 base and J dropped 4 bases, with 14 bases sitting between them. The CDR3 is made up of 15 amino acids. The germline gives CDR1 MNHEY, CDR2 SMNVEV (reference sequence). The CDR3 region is CASSLYGGTAYEQYF. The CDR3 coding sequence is TGTGCCAGCAGTTTATATGGGGGGACCGCTTACGAGCAGTACTTC.